One and the same sample provided the 18 T cell receptor beta chains below, sequenced in a study of beta chain features in type 1 diabetes. The study reverse transcribed the entire isolated RNA, so it sequenced expressed TCRB transcripts. Some clones are missing from TCRdb's copy, which holds only in-frame ones; the method was immunoSEQ multiplex PCR. Among hundreds of thousands of clones listed, roughly 15% were seen once. Sample: naive CD4+ T cells from blood. The receptors were gathered from a woman between 18 and 29 years old in good health.

This clone was detected only a few times. The chain uses TRBV7-3 and TRBJ2-1; D unresolved. Per the germline V gene, CDR1 is SGHTA and CDR2 is FQGTGA. V was pared by 2 bases and J by 2 bases, with 19 bases between. The CDR3 is 18 residues long. The CDR3 DNA reads TGTGCCAGCAGCTTAGACCCCCCAACAAGGGTGACCTACAATGAGCAGTTCTTC. Residues: CASSLDPPTRVTYNEQFF.

The rearrangement links TRBV28 to TRBJ2-4, with 9 bases aligning to TRBD2. The CDR3 is 15 residues long. In germline, CDR1 is MDHEN, CDR2 SYDVKM. The V gene end was trimmed by 3 bases and the J gene end by 7 bases; junction bases not matched to a gene: 7. Here the CDR3 reads CASSLWAGGPNIQYF. The CDR3 bases are TGTGCCAGCAGTTTGTGGGCGGGAGGGCCTAACATTCAGTACTTC.

The chain combines TRBV6-1 with TRBJ2-7; D is unresolved. The germline gives CDR1 MNHNS, CDR2 SASEGT. The V gene lost 2 bases and the J gene lost 6 bases, with 11 bases spanning the gap. CDR3 length equals 13 residues. Here the CDR3 reads CASSESPWAEQYF. For the CDR3, the DNA is TGTGCCAGCAGTGAATCCCCTTGGGCCGAGCAGTACTTC.

This clone appeared a few times. The V call is TRBV19, the J call TRBJ2-2, with D perhaps given as TRBD1 or TRBD2 (6 bases each). Germline CDR1 reads LNHDA; CDR2 reads SQIVND (reference sequence). Trimming stripped 3 bases from V and 2 bases from J, with 10 bases between. This CDR3 is 15 amino acids long. As DNA, the CDR3 is TGTGCCAGTAGTATGGGGGGACAAAACACCGGGGAGCTGTTTTTT. Its translation: CASSMGGQNTGELFF.

The rearrangement joins TRBV7-2 to TRBJ2-7; 9 bases align to TRBD1. The CDR3 contains 14 residues. After removal of 4 bases from V and 2 bases from J, the junction contained 3 bases not matched to a gene. Germline V CDR1 and CDR2: SGHTA, FQGNSA. CDR3 loop: CASSSRDRAYEQYF. The CDR3 DNA is TGTGCCAGCAGCTCCCGGGACAGGGCCTACGAGCAGTACTTC.

This clone has a handful of counts. The chain combines TRBV7-4 with TRBJ2-1; D uncertain. V was shortened by 5 bases and J by 13 bases, with 27 bases between the two germline ends. Germline V lookup: CDR1 SGHVT, CDR2 SQSDAQ. There are 16 residues in the CDR3. The CDR3 DNA follows: TGTGCCAGCAGCCGCAAACCTCGGACCTACGAAAAGTCTCAGTTCTTC. It translates to CASSRKPRTYEKSQFF.

V gene TRBV2 combines with J gene TRBJ2-7; no clear D gene. The CDR3 has 12 amino acids. V was clipped by 6 bases and J by 3 bases, with 9 bases between them. Germline CDR1 SNHLY, CDR2 FYNNEI. The CDR3 reads CASRSGYYEQYF. The CDR3 nucleotides read TGTGCCAGCAGATCCGGGTACTACGAGCAGTACTTC.

The chain links TRBV7-2 to TRBJ2-2; 7 nucleotides agree with TRBD2. Germline CDR1 is SGHTA and CDR2 is FQGNSA. After removal of 1 base from V and 4 bases from J, the junction contained 3 bases not matched to a gene. This CDR3 region has 15 residues. As DNA, the CDR3 is TGTGCCAGCAGCTTAGATGCGGGAGCCACCGGGGAGCTGTTTTTT. It specifies CASSLDAGATGELFF.

A few counts support this clone. The identical CDR3 is also encoded by other nucleotide sequences in the sample. This sequence joins TRBV7-2 and TRBJ2-7, with TRBD2 matching 9 bases. The CDR3 has 14 residues. J gave up 4 bases and V 3 bases, and 4 bases lay outside the gene matches. The germline V gene encodes CDR1 SGHTA and CDR2 FQGNSA. CDR3 protein: CASSFGGRAYEQYF. In DNA, the CDR3 is TGTGCCAGCAGCTTTGGCGGGAGGGCATACGAGCAGTACTTC.

The chain joins TRBV7-6 to TRBJ2-6, with D possibly being TRBD1 or TRBD2 (5 bases each). The CDR3 loop spans 17 amino acids. Germline values: CDR1 SGHVS, CDR2 FNYEAQ. The V end was cut by 1 base, the J end by 1 base, with 11 bases between. CDR3 protein: CASSLGLRGSGANVLTF. CDR3 in DNA: TGTGCCAGCAGCTTAGGTTTGAGGGGTTCTGGGGCCAACGTCCTGACTTTC.

The J gene is TRBJ2-1, the V gene TRBV11-2; TRBD2 agrees at 7 bases. The CDR3 sequence is 14 residues long. Germline lookup yields CDR1 SGHAT and CDR2 FQNNGV. The J segment lost 8 bases and the V segment lost 6 bases, leaving 10 bases of the junction unmatched. The CDR3 DNA reads TGTGCCAGCAGTTACCGACTAGCTAGGGATGAGCAGTTCTTC. Protein: CASSYRLARDEQFF.

The chain joins TRBV19 to TRBJ1-5; unclear D gene. V shed 3 bases and J shed 2 bases, with 17 bases lying between them. The CDR3 spans 17 residues. Germline V gives CDR1 LNHDA, CDR2 SQIVND (reference sequence). The CDR3 sequence: CASSMRRGLGGNQPQHF. The CDR3 region has the DNA TGTGCCAGTAGTATGCGACGGGGTCTAGGAGGCAATCAGCCCCAGCATTTT.

In regard to this clone: The germline gene is not matched at one end of the junction; a read error may be the cause. The chain employs TRBV7-9 and TRBJ1-2; TRBD1 is a possible D gene (5 bases). The V gene's germline CDR1 is SEHNR and CDR2 FQNEAQ (reference sequence). This CDR3 has 14 residues. CDR3 DNA sequence: TGCGCCAGCAGCCAAGAAGGTCAGGGCGATGGCTACACCTTC. Translating it yields CASSQEGQGDGYTF. The full variable domain, with the rest looked up from reference TRBV7-9 and TRBJ1-2, is DTGVSQNPRHKITKRGQNVTFRCDPISEHNRLYWYRQTLGQGPEFLTYFQNEAQLEKSRLLSDRFSAERPKGSFSTLEIQRTEQGDSAMYLCASSQEGQGDGYTFGSGTRLTVV.

The chain links TRBV25-1 to TRBJ2-1; TRBD2 matches 9 bases. Germline V gene lookup returns CDR1 MGHDK and CDR2 SYGVNS. Trimming removed 3 bases from V and 8 bases from J; junction bases left unmatched: 5. CDR3 length equals 14 residues. The CDR3 sequence: CASSDAGGPHEQFF. The DNA of the CDR3 is TGTGCCAGCAGTGATGCGGGAGGGCCTCATGAGCAGTTCTTC.

This chain uses TRBV7-3 with TRBJ2-1, with 8 bases aligning to TRBD2. Trimming took 3 bases from V and 4 from J; bases not matched to a gene: 5. Per the germline V gene, CDR1 is SGHTA and CDR2 is FQGTGA. The CDR3 contains 15 residues. The chain's CDR3 is CASSFSGRRYNEQFF. In nucleotides, the CDR3 is TGTGCCAGCAGCTTCAGCGGGAGAAGGTACAATGAGCAGTTCTTC. The complete variable domain, with remaining parts taken from reference TRBV7-3 and TRBJ2-1, reads GAGVSQTPSNKVTEKGKYVELRCDPISGHTALYWYRQSLGQGPEFLIYFQGTGAADDSGLPNDRFFAVRPEGSVSTLKIQRTERGDSAVYLCASSFSGRRYNEQFFGPGTRLTVL.

This clone was seen a handful of times. The rearrangement links TRBV4-2 to TRBJ2-3; 9 bases are a match to TRBD2. CDR3 size: 17 residues. Germline assignment: CDR1 LGHNA and CDR2 YNFKEQ. After removal of 1 base from V and 4 bases from J, the junction contained 9 bases not matched to a gene. The DNA for the CDR3 is TGTGCCAGCAGCCAAGGGGTGGCAGTAGCGGGAGCAGATACGCAGTATTTT. Amino acid sequence: CASSQGVAVAGADTQYF.

V usage is TRBV9 and J usage is TRBJ2-7; D may be TRBD1 (6 bases). CDR3 length: 13 amino acids. Germline CDR1 reads SGDLS; CDR2 reads YYNGEE. The germline V and J ends were trimmed by 3 bases and 3 bases, with 10 bases remaining between them. CDR3: CASSEGQGYEQYF. The DNA for the CDR3 is TGTGCCAGCAGCGAGGGACAAGGCTACGAGCAGTACTTC. Full variable domain (rest looked up from reference TRBV9 and TRBJ2-7): DSGVTQTPKHLITATGQRVTLRCSPRSGDLSVYWYQQSLDQGLQFLIQYYNGEERAKGNILERFSAQQFPDLHSELNLSSLELGDSALYFCASSEGQGYEQYFGPGTRLTVT.

This clone appeared a few times. The V call is TRBV28, the J call TRBJ2-6; D might be TRBD1 (5 bases). CDR3 length: 14 amino acids. V lost 6 bases, J lost 1 base, and 7 bases lay in between. Germline-derived CDR1 and CDR2 are MDHEN and SYDVKM. DNA of the CDR3: TGTGCCAGCAGCTCAGGGTCTGGGGCCAACGTCCTGACTTTC. Protein: CASSSGSGANVLTF.